This entry concerns a single T cell receptor (beta chain). As originally analysed: Estimation of nucleated cell counts was performed using reference gene primer amplification. Some clones are missing from TCRdb's copy, which holds only in-frame ones; the method was immunoSEQ multiplex PCR. The V and J calls and clone size are taken from that table; D and trimming were inferred from the DNA. This sample yields about 180,000 clones, of which about 82% are seen a single time; under 9.5% belongs to the top ten. This specimen comes from a study of blood T cell repertoires in COVID-19. Study context: Both acute and convalescent COVID-19 samples were obtained from the United States, Italy and Spain.

V lost 4 bases, J lost 5 bases, and 7 bases stayed unmatched. The CDR3 extends over 15 amino acids. From germline, CDR1 is SGHVS and CDR2 FQNEAQ. Recovery meant two consecutive negative NP/OP PCR tests, professional clearance, or resolved symptoms. Source material: PBMCs or T cells enriched from blood (not recorded which). The V gene is TRBV7-8, the J gene TRBJ2-5; 10 bases are shared with TRBD1. This clonotype was obtained from a woman in her thirties who had recovered from COVID-19. CDR3 bases: TGTGCCAGCAGCTACCAAGGACAGGGGGATGAGACCCAGTACTTC. Residues: CASSYQGQGDETQYF.